The next 24 T cell receptor beta chains were all read from a single sample in a study of T cells in localized non-small cell lung cancer. Measured with immunoSEQ multiplex PCR; TCRdb has only the in-frame clones, and not every one. The sample has approximately 65,000 clones, about four fifths seen once. The sample here was PBMCs, taken before any cancer treatment. The source is a man aged 35 to 70 with stage II lung adenocarcinoma.

This sequence joins TRBV9 and TRBJ1-4; D is perhaps TRBD1 (6 bases). CDR1 is SGDLS and CDR2 is YYNGEE in the germline V gene. V lost 0 bases and J lost 7, with 13 bases in between. CDR3 length equals 15 residues. CDR3 region: CASSVAGQGSEKLFF. The CDR3 DNA sequence: TGTGCCAGCAGCGTAGCGGGGCAGGGGAGTGAAAAACTGTTTTTT. Full variable domain (rest looked up from reference TRBV9 and TRBJ1-4): DSGVTQTPKHLITATGQRVTLRCSPRSGDLSVYWYQQSLDQGLQFLIQYYNGEERAKGNILERFSAQQFPDLHSELNLSSLELGDSALYFCASSVAGQGSEKLFFGSGTQLSVL.

This chain uses TRBV19 with TRBJ2-2; D gene uncertain. Per germline, CDR1 LNHDA and CDR2 SQIVND (reference sequence). The CDR3 is 11 amino acids. The germline V and J ends were trimmed by 6 bases and 1 base, with 0 bases remaining between them. The CDR3 loop reads CASRNTGELFF. DNA of the CDR3: TGTGCCAGTAGGAACACCGGGGAGCTGTTTTTT.

This clone has only a few counts. The CDR3 protein is CASSPRPGELFF. CDR3 in DNA: TGTGCCAGCTCACCACGCCCCGGGGAGCTGTTTTTT. The genes are TRBV18 and TRBJ2-2; D ambiguous. The CDR3 is made up of 12 amino acids. V was shortened by 1 base and J by 6 bases, with 3 bases between the two germline ends. Germline CDR1 is KGHSH and CDR2 is LQKENI.

This chain connects TRBV6-5 to TRBJ1-2, with a tentative D call TRBD1 (5 bases). This CDR3 contains 14 residues. V dropped 2 bases and J dropped 4 bases, with 11 bases sitting between them. The germline CDR1 and CDR2 sequences are MNHEY and SVGAGI. The CDR3 DNA follows: TGTGCCAGCAGTTACGGGCAGGGACGCTATGGCTACACCTTC. Its protein product is CASSYGQGRYGYTF.

The rearrangement uses TRBV15 and TRBJ1-5, with no clear D. The CDR3 spans 14 residues. Looked up from germline, CDR1 is LNHNV and CDR2 is YYDKDF (reference sequence). Trimming stripped 0 bases from V and 10 bases from J, with 13 bases between. The CDR3 DNA sequence: TGTGCCACCAGCAGAGATTCGGTCCCGGGTCCCCAGCATTTT. Translated, it gives CATSRDSVPGPQHF.

V is TRBV12-5 and J is TRBJ2-3; D is possibly TRBD2 (5 bases). V lost 1 base and J lost 2, with 7 bases in between. This CDR3 contains 14 residues. Germline lookup yields CDR1 LGHNT and CDR2 FRNRAP. CDR3 in DNA: TGTGCTAGTGGTTTGGGGGGAGACACAGATACGCAGTATTTT. Translation: CASGLGGDTDTQYF.

This clone was recorded once. The genes are TRBV7-2 and TRBJ1-1, with 7 bases matching TRBD1. The germline gives CDR1 SGHTA, CDR2 FQGNSA. After removal of 5 bases from V and 4 bases from J, the junction contained 10 bases not matched to a gene. The CDR3 is made up of 15 amino acids. The CDR3 region has the DNA TGTGCCAGCAGCGCCACGACAGGGATTAGCACTGAAGCTTTCTTT. Protein: CASSATTGISTEAFF.

The chain is built from TRBV15 and TRBJ1-4, with 7 bases aligning to TRBD1. The CDR3 runs 18 residues. Germline CDR1 is LNHNV and CDR2 is YYDKDF (reference sequence). V dropped 0 bases and J dropped 4; count of bases not matched to a gene: 11. CDR3 bases: TGTGCCACCAGCAGAGATCCCCCAAGATGGGACAGTAATGAAAAACTGTTTTTT. As protein: CATSRDPPRWDSNEKLFF.

This clone was observed a handful of times. V usage is TRBV6-5 and J usage is TRBJ2-7; 8 bases fit TRBD1. The CDR3 has 15 residues. Looked up from germline, CDR1 is MNHEY and CDR2 is SVGAGI. After removal of 6 bases from V and 3 bases from J, the junction contained 10 bases not matched to a gene. The CDR3 is CASRRGQGLIYEQYF. CDR3 coding DNA: TGTGCCAGCAGGCGCGGACAGGGCTTGATCTACGAGCAGTACTTC.

The rearrangement links TRBV7-9 to TRBJ2-1, with TRBD2 identical over 10 bases. The CDR3 covers 14 residues. Germline CDR1 reads SEHNR; CDR2 reads FQNEAQ (reference sequence). V was pared by 3 bases and J by 6 bases, with 2 bases of the junction left unmatched. CDR3 loop: CASSLASGSNEQFF. The CDR3 DNA sequence: TGTGCCAGCAGCTTGGCTAGCGGGAGCAATGAGCAGTTCTTC.

The rearrangement uses TRBV6-1 and TRBJ2-6, with D uncertain. The ends were cut back, 0 bases at V and 1 base at J, with 4 bases in the middle. Germline V gene data show CDR1 as MNHNS and CDR2 as SASEGT. The CDR3 has 15 amino acids. The CDR3 region is CASSEAGSGANVLTF. Written as DNA, the CDR3 is TGTGCCAGCAGTGAAGCGGGTTCTGGGGCCAACGTCCTGACTTTC.

V and J are TRBV7-3 and TRBJ2-3; perhaps TRBD1 as D (5 bases). The V end was cut by 0 bases, the J end by 8 bases, with 15 bases between. Germline lookup yields CDR1 SGHTA and CDR2 FQGTGA. The CDR3 is 15 residues long. The CDR3 reads CASSLTGQVRGTQYF. The CDR3 nucleotides are TGTGCCAGCAGCTTAACGGGGCAGGTTCGCGGTACGCAGTATTTT. Full variable domain (rest looked up from reference TRBV7-3 and TRBJ2-3): GAGVSQTPSNKVTEKGKYVELRCDPISGHTALYWYRQSLGQGPEFLIYFQGTGAADDSGLPNDRFFAVRPEGSVSTLKIQRTERGDSAVYLCASSLTGQVRGTQYFGPGTRLTVL.

The rearrangement joins TRBV27 to TRBJ2-1; 7 bases map to TRBD1. This CDR3 is built from 15 residues. V gave up 2 bases and J gave up 7 bases; unmatched junction bases: 8. The germline CDR1 and CDR2 sequences are MNHEY and SMNVEV (reference sequence). The CDR3 region is CASSLKRGLQNEQFF. CDR3 in DNA: TGTGCCAGCAGTTTAAAAAGGGGGCTACAAAATGAGCAGTTCTTC.

This clone was seen more than once but under ten times. The chain employs TRBV5-5 and TRBJ2-7; no clear D gene. Trimming took off 4 bases at V and 3 bases at J, with 8 bases between the two ends. CDR1 SGHKS and CDR2 YYEKEE come from the germline V gene (reference sequence). This CDR3 contains 12 residues. The CDR3 DNA reads as TGTGCCAGCAGCGAGACGGTCTACGAGCAGTACTTC. Translation gives CASSETVYEQYF.

The V gene is TRBV29-1, the J gene TRBJ1-1, with 9 positions matching TRBD1. V shed 7 bases and J 3 bases; nucleotides not matched to a gene: 6. The CDR3 is 13 amino acids. Germline V gene sequence: CDR1 SQVTM, CDR2 ANQGSEA. For the CDR3, the DNA is TGCAGCGCAAGGGGACAGGGATACACTGAAGCTTTCTTT. This sequence encodes CSARGQGYTEAFF.

The chain uses TRBV5-8 and TRBJ2-1; D is possibly TRBD1 (6 bases). CDR1 is SGHTS and CDR2 is YDEGEE in the germline V gene. This CDR3 is built from 15 residues. V was trimmed by 0 bases and J by 8 bases, leaving 15 bases between them. The CDR3 is CASSLGQALRDEQFF. The CDR3 DNA is TGTGCCAGCAGCTTGGGACAGGCCCTTAGGGATGAGCAGTTCTTC.

There are a few counts of this clone. This rearrangement joins TRBV11-1 to TRBJ2-7; D remains ambiguous. The V end was cut by 0 bases, the J end by 5 bases, with 17 bases between. This CDR3 is 16 amino acids long. CDR1 and CDR2 from the germline V gene are SGHAT and FQDESV (reference sequence). CDR3 sequence reads: CASSLAGSAMRDEQYF. CDR3 coding DNA: TGTGCCAGCAGCTTAGCCGGGTCGGCAATGCGAGACGAGCAGTACTTC.

The genes are TRBV6-5 and TRBJ2-1; D tentatively reads TRBD1 or TRBD2 (5 bases each). CDR1 and CDR2 from the germline V gene are MNHEY and SVGAGI. Trimming shortened V by 6 bases and J by 0 bases, and 9 bases separated the two germline ends. The CDR3 is 14 residues long. This CDR3 is CASSPGTSYNEQFF. The CDR3 DNA reads TGTGCCAGCAGCCCCGGGACCTCCTACAATGAGCAGTTCTTC.

The rearrangement joins TRBV18 to TRBJ1-1, with TRBD1 identical over 7 bases. Germline V gene sequence: CDR1 KGHSH, CDR2 LQKENI. This CDR3 spans 15 amino acids. J lost 0 bases, V lost 3 bases, and 4 bases had no gene match. CDR3 in amino acids: CASSPGQALNTEAFF. CDR3 nucleotides: TGTGCCAGCTCACCCGGACAGGCCTTGAACACTGAAGCTTTCTTT.

The J gene is TRBJ2-2, the V gene TRBV25-1; weak D call: TRBD2 (6 bases). Per the germline V gene, CDR1 is MGHDK and CDR2 is SYGVNS. CDR3 length equals 14 residues. Trimming took off 3 bases at V and 4 bases at J, with 9 bases between the two ends. The CDR3 sequence is CASSESGPTGELFF. The CDR3 DNA follows: TGTGCCAGCAGTGAGAGCGGGCCCACCGGGGAGCTGTTTTTT.

The chain links TRBV5-8 to TRBJ2-7; 12 bases fit TRBD2. Losses at the gene ends were 2 bases for V and 3 bases for J; bases not matched to a gene: 6. The length of the CDR3 is 16 residues. Germline CDR1 SGHTS, CDR2 YDEGEE. Here the CDR3 reads CASSFPGLAGLYEQYF. CDR3 coding DNA: TGTGCCAGCAGCTTTCCCGGACTAGCGGGGCTCTACGAGCAGTACTTC.

This clone has only one observation. The CDR3 loop is CASSIMGGGETQYF. The CDR3 DNA sequence: TGTGCCAGTAGTATAATGGGGGGCGGAGAGACCCAGTACTTC. The J gene is TRBJ2-5, the V gene TRBV19, with D tentatively TRBD1 or TRBD2 (6 bases each). Germline V gene lookup returns CDR1 LNHDA and CDR2 SQIVND (reference sequence). Trimming removed 2 bases from V and 4 bases from J, with 11 bases in between. The CDR3 runs to 14 residues.

The chain joins TRBV9 to TRBJ2-3; weak D call: TRBD2 (5 bases). V was trimmed by 4 bases and J by 0 bases, leaving 9 bases between them. The CDR3 loop spans 14 amino acids. Germline V lookup: CDR1 SGDLS, CDR2 YYNGEE. CDR3 DNA: TGTGCCAGCAGCTCCTGGACTAGCACAGATACGCAGTATTTT. Its protein is CASSSWTSTDTQYF. Full variable domain (remainder filled in from reference TRBV9 and TRBJ2-3): DSGVTQTPKHLITATGQRVTLRCSPRSGDLSVYWYQQSLDQGLQFLIQYYNGEERAKGNILERFSAQQFPDLHSELNLSSLELGDSALYFCASSSWTSTDTQYFGPGTRLTVL.

The gene calls are TRBV11-2 and TRBJ1-1; D not resolved. The CDR3 sequence is 13 residues long. Germline-derived CDR1 and CDR2 are SGHAT and FQNNGV. Trimming removed 0 bases at V and 6 bases at J, with 8 bases between. Here the CDR3 reads CASSLDIWAEAFF. DNA for the CDR3: TGTGCCAGCAGCTTAGATATCTGGGCTGAAGCTTTCTTT.